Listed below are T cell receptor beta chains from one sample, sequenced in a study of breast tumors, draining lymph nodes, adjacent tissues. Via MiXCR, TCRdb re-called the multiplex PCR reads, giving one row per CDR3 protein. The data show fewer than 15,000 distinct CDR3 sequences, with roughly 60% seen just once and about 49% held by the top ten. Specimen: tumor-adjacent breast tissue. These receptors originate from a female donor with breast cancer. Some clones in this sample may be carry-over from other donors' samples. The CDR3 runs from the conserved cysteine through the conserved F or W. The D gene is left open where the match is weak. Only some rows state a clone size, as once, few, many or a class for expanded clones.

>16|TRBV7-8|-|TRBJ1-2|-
CASSVEGQGSGYGYTF
TGTGCCAGCAGCGTAGAGGGCCAGGGCTCCGGCTATGGCTACACCTTC
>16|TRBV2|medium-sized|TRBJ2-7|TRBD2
CASRRTSGRSNEEQYF
TGTGCCAGCAGAAGGACTAGCGGGAGGTCCAATGAGGAGCAGTACTTC
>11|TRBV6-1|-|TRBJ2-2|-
CASRSTGELFF
TGTGCCAGCAGGTCCACCGGGGAGCTGTTTTTT
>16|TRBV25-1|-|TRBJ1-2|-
CASSESRPTYPYGYTF
TGTGCCAGCAGTGAATCCCGGCCGACCTACCCCTATGGCTACACCTTC
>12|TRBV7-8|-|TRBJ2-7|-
CSSTQGSYEQYF
TGTAGCAGCACACAGGGCTCCTACGAGCAGTACTTC
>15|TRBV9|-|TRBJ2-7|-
CASSQEPSLAHEQYF
TGTGCCAGCAGCCAAGAGCCGAGCTTGGCCCACGAGCAGTACTTC
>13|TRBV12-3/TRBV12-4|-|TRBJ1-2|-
CASSPGGSYGYTF
TGTGCCAGCAGTCCCGGCGGGAGTTATGGCTACACCTTC
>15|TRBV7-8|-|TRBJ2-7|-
CASSQGAYLAHEQYF
TGTGCCAGCAGCCAAGGTGCCTACTTGGCCCACGAGCAGTACTTC
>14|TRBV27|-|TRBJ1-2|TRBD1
CASSSRQGWRGYTF
TGTGCCAGCAGTAGTAGACAGGGGTGGAGGGGCTACACCTTC
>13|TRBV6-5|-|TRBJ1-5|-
CASSYSRNQPQHF
TGTGCCAGCAGTTATTCGCGAAACCAGCCCCAGCATTTT
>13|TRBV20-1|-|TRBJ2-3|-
CSARDSSTDTQYF
TGCAGTGCTAGAGACAGTAGCACAGATACGCAGTATTTT
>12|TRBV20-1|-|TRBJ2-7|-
CSARDTLYEQYF
TGCAGTGCTAGGGACACCCTCTACGAGCAGTACTTC
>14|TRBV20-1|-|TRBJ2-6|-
CSAGSYSGANVLTF
TGCAGTGCTGGAAGTTACTCTGGGGCCAACGTCCTGACTTTC
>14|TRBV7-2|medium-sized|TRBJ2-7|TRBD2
CASSGSSGAYEQYF
TGTGCCAGCAGCGGTTCTAGCGGGGCCTACGAGCAGTACTTC
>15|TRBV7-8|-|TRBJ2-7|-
CASSLERRMAHEQYF
TGTGCCAGCAGCTTAGAACGGCGCATGGCCCACGAGCAGTACTTC
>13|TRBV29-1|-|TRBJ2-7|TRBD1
CSATGANSYEQYF
TGCAGCGCCACAGGGGCTAACTCCTACGAGCAGTACTTC
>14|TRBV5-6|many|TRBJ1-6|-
CASSLAQVDSPLHF
TGTGCCAGCAGCTTGGCACAGGTCGATTCACCCCTCCACTTT
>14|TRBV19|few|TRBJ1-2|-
CASSVESGARGYTF
TGTGCCAGTAGTGTTGAGTCGGGGGCACGTGGCTACACCTTC
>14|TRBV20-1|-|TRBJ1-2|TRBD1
CSASRQGAYYGYTF
TGCAGTGCTTCTCGACAGGGGGCCTACTATGGCTACACCTTC
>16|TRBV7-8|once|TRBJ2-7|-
CASSLGTYEVTYEQYF
TGTGCCAGCAGCTTAGGTACCTACGAGGTTACCTACGAGCAGTACTTC
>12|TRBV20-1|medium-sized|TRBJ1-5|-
CRRTRVNQPQHF
TGCAGGAGGACCAGGGTTAATCAGCCCCAGCATTTT
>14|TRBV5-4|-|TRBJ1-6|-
CASSLGLAGSPLHF
TGTGCCAGCAGCTTAGGACTGGCAGGTTCACCCCTCCACTTT